This T cell receptor (beta chain) was sequenced in a study of cytomegalovirus exposure and HLA in healthy donors. Study conclusions and caveats: 150 to 200 TCR beta chains were listed as cytomegalovirus-associated. Several of the most significant clusters appeared linked to common viral pathogens, based on a later analysis.

The length of the CDR3 is 15 residues. PCR used 60 Vbeta primers and 13 Jbeta primers. TCRdb's copy holds only in-frame clones and misses some; the assay was immunoSEQ multiplex PCR. Recorded here are some 96,000 clones; the top ten clones represent around 3.6%. Points on this clone: Its cognate antigen is unknown.

This receptor was taken from a woman aged 25 to 39 in good health and CMV-seronegative. The sequenced sample consisted of PBMCs. This chain connects TRBV12-2 to TRBJ2-3; the table's D call of TRBD1 was not tested on the DNA. TRBV12-2 is listed as a pseudogene. CDR3 sequence (DNA): TGTGCAAGTCGCTTAGCAGGGGTTGGGACAGATACGCAGTATTTT. It translates to CASRLAGVGTDTQYF.